This entry is about one T cell receptor (beta chain). Germline assignment: CDR1 KGHSH and CDR2 LQKENI. The CDR3 has 15 residues. V shed 3 bases, J shed 8 bases, and the junction held 7 bases outside the gene matches. This specimen comes from a study of cytomegalovirus exposure and HLA in healthy donors. Both 60 Vbeta primers and 13 Jbeta primers went into the PCR. Assay used: immunoSEQ multiplex PCR; TCRdb lists only in-frame clones, some missing. Here the sample spans 110,000 to 150,000 clones, around 82% being singletons. The chain carries TRBV18 and TRBJ1-4; TRBD1 aligns across 9 bases. The sample comprised PBMCs. This TCR was sampled from a female donor in good health and CMV-seronegative. In DNA form, the CDR3 reads TGTGCCAGCTCACCCCTGGGACAGGGAGCCGAAAAACTGTTTTTT. Translating it yields CASSPLGQGAEKLFF.